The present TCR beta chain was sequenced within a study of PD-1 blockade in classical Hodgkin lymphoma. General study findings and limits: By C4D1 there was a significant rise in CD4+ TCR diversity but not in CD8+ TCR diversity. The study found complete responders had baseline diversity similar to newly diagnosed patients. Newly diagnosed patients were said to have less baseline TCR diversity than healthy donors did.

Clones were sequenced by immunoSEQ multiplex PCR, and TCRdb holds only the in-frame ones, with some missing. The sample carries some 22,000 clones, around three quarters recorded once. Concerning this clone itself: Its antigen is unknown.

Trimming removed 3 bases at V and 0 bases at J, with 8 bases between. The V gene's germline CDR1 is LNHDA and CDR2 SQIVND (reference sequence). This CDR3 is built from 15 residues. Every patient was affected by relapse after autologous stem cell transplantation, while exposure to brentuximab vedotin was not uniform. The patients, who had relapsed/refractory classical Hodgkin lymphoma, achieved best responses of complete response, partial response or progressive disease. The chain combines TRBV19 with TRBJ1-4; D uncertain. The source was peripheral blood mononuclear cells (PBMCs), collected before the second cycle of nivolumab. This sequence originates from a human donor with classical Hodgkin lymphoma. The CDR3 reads CASSMGRSTNEKLFF. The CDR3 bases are TGTGCCAGTAGTATGGGTCGGTCAACTAATGAAAAACTGTTTTTT.